The 5 T cell receptor beta chains in this list originate from one sample, sequenced in a study of shared clonotypes between healthy human individuals. Here immunoSEQ multiplex PCR was the method, and the copy in TCRdb shows in-frame clones only, minus some. This repertoire shows over a million clones, more than 75% found once; its top ten account for 0.6% to 0.75%. Material: memory CD4+ T cells from PBMCs. Subset in this sample: CD45RA-negative fraction. These receptors were obtained from a man between 18 and 29 years old in good health. Some clones in this sample may be carry-over from other donors' samples.

This chain links TRBV10-1 with TRBJ2-1, with 14 bases matching TRBD2. CDR3 length equals 15 residues. Germline trimming cut 6 bases from V and 7 bases from J; bases unmatched to any gene: 5. Germline CDR1 and CDR2: WNHNN and SYGVQD (reference sequence). Written as DNA, the CDR3 is TGCGCCAGCAGCCCCGGGACTAGCGGGAGTAATGAGCAGTTCTTC. It yields the protein CASSPGTSGSNEQFF.

This chain uses TRBV11-2 with TRBJ1-3; D perhaps matches TRBD1 (5 bases). The CDR3 runs 15 residues. Trimming cost V 6 bases and J 0 bases, with 12 bases left between them. Per the germline V gene, CDR1 is SGHAT and CDR2 is FQNNGV. This CDR3 is CASRTDIPSGNTIYF. The CDR3 DNA follows: TGTGCCAGCAGGACGGACATACCCTCTGGAAACACCATATATTTT.

This chain links TRBV4-2 with TRBJ1-2, with TRBD1 as a possible D gene (6 bases). Germline CDR1 and CDR2: LGHNA and YNFKEQ. The CDR3 has 15 amino acids. V lost 0 bases, J lost 5 bases, and 13 bases lay in between. CDR3 nucleotide sequence: TGTGCCAGCAGCCAAGATCGGGGGCCAGCTTATGGCTACACCTTC. Translating it yields CASSQDRGPAYGYTF.

This chain links TRBV7-2 with TRBJ1-2; D might be TRBD1 (5 bases). Germline V gene sequence: CDR1 SGHTA, CDR2 FQGNSA. There are 14 residues in the CDR3. Deletions cut 0 bases from V and 3 bases from J, with 8 bases between. The CDR3 region is CASSLAPGDYGYTF. CDR3 nucleotides: TGTGCCAGCAGCTTAGCGCCGGGGGACTATGGCTACACCTTC.

CDR3 amino acids: CASGRRGDEQYF. The CDR3 DNA is TGTGCCAGCGGGCGACGGGGCGACGAGCAGTACTTC. V and J are TRBV6-5 and TRBJ2-7; the D call may be TRBD1 or TRBD2 (5 bases each). From germline, CDR1 is MNHEY and CDR2 SVGAGI. This CDR3 has 12 amino acids. V shed 8 bases and J shed 5 bases, with 13 bases lying between them.